Given below is one TCR beta chain in context. Its matching antigen is unknown. The data derive from a study of follicular helper T cells after annual influenza vaccination. Study-wide results and caveats: ICOS+CD38+ cTfh clonality tracked population frequency, and its change tracked circulating plasmablast change.

The V segment lost 4 bases and the J segment 4 bases; nucleotides outside the gene matches: 3. Germline-derived CDR1 and CDR2 are MDHEN and SYDVKM. CDR3 size: 15 residues. Sequenced by immunoSEQ multiplex PCR; TCRdb stores in-frame clones only, minus some. The sample includes about 6,800 clones, 82% of them seen just once. Time point given: 2015-2016 season, 7 days after influenza vaccination. The clonotype comes from an adult who received the influenza vaccine. The source material was CXCR5- memory CD4+ T cells sorted from blood, sampled 7 days after influenza vaccination. The chain links TRBV28 to TRBJ2-1, with 11 positions matching TRBD2. Here the CDR3 DNA reads TGTGCCAGCAGTTGGACTAGCGGGTCTTACAATGAGCAGTTCTTC. Translation: CASSWTSGSYNEQFF.